The present T cell receptor beta chain was sequenced within a study of T cells in severe cutaneous drug reactions. In the study overall: Patients were recruited from Taiwan, Thailand and Europe between the early 2010s and the late 2010s.

The V gene's germline CDR1 is LGHNA and CDR2 YSLEER. There are 15 residues in the CDR3. Sequenced patients had Stevens-Johnson syndrome or toxic epidermal necrolysis caused by carbamazepine. TCR subtype-specific primers in iRepertoire multiplex PCR prepared libraries for bulk and single-cell sequencing. Bulk TCR beta libraries: multiplex PCR with V-, D- and J-region primers. Reprocessing the multiplex PCR reads, TCRdb reports a single entry for every CDR3 protein and omits DNA. The sample has over 20,000 distinct CDR3 sequences, and its top ten clones hold 7.5%. Material for sequencing was PBMCs. The clonotype originates from a human donor with toxic epidermal necrolysis, a severe cutaneous drug reaction. This chain links TRBV4-3 with TRBJ2-3; the D call from TCRdb, TRBD2, cannot be confirmed without DNA. The CDR3 reads CASSQGLAVTDTQYF.